Listed below are T cell receptor beta chains from one sample, sequenced in a study of cytomegalovirus exposure and HLA in healthy donors. The method was immunoSEQ multiplex PCR; TCRdb's version includes in-frame clones alone and lacks a portion of them. Of fewer than 250,000 clones detected, roughly 84% appear once; the ten largest clones hold around 1.2%. The sequenced sample was PBMCs. All receptors come from a human donor in good health. Each CDR3 is given without its conserved first and last residue.

J: TRBJ2-1; V: TRBV7-6; length: 13; CDR3: ASSLAAGGHNEQF
J: TRBJ2-7; V: TRBV7-2; length: 13; CDR3: ASSSLAGVYNEQY
J: TRBJ2-2; V: TRBV11-2; length: 11; CDR3: ASSWRALGELF
J: TRBJ1-3; V: TRBV28; length: 12; CDR3: ASSPGDSGNTIY
J: TRBJ2-6; V: TRBV4-3; length: 17; CDR3: ASSQYNPSGYSGANVLT
J: TRBJ2-7; V: TRBV27; length: 11; CDR3: ASSLSYRAEQY
J: TRBJ2-7; V: TRBV27; length: 13; CDR3: ASSPAGRSSSEQY
J: TRBJ1-1; V: TRBV18; length: 14; CDR3: ASSATVPPGNTEAF
J: TRBJ1-1; V: TRBV25-1; length: 13; CDR3: ASSPQGKVYTEAF
J: TRBJ2-1; V: TRBV28; length: 14; CDR3: ASSSAGSGEYNEQF
J: TRBJ2-7; V: TRBV7-3; length: 13; CDR3: ASSLGLAGEVEQY
J: TRBJ2-3; V: TRBV19; length: 12; CDR3: ASSIVDRPDTQY
J: TRBJ2-7; V: TRBV6-6; length: 13; CDR3: ASRPTGGPQREQY
J: TRBJ2-7; V: TRBV11-2; length: 12; CDR3: ASSLTSRRSEQY
J: TRBJ2-1; V: TRBV9; length: 14; CDR3: ASSLIGTSGRNEQF
J: TRBJ1-1; V: TRBV28; length: 9; CDR3: ASRLAGSAF
J: TRBJ2-2; V: TRBV19; length: 12; CDR3: ASSYRGHTGELF
J: TRBJ2-1; V: TRBV7-3; length: 9; CDR3: ASSGGSEQF
J: TRBJ2-1; V: TRBV10-1; length: 14; CDR3: ASSAGVAGVNNEQF
J: TRBJ1-5; V: TRBV7-9; length: 16; CDR3: ASSLVIVYETENQPQH
J: TRBJ1-1; V: TRBV2; length: 11; CDR3: ASSEERTGGAF
J: TRBJ2-1; V: TRBV5-4; length: 15; CDR3: ASSLGGSGTSHNEQF
J: TRBJ2-1; V: TRBV4-2; length: 15; CDR3: ASSQDQSMGGSYEQF
J: TRBJ2-3; V: TRBV7-9; length: 11; CDR3: ASSLAGESTQY
J: TRBJ2-7; V: TRBV9; length: 13; CDR3: ASASGDRVSYEQY
J: TRBJ2-5; V: TRBV5-5; length: 12; CDR3: ASSFPAGQETQY